What follows describes a single TCR beta chain. These data come from a study of blood T cell repertoires in COVID-19. Overall study: Sources were T cells, B-cell-depleted T cells, or PBMCs; the material itself was cDNA or gDNA.

Authors' methods: Counts of nucleated cells, estimated from reference gene primer amplification, were obtained. Here immunoSEQ multiplex PCR was the method, and the copy in TCRdb shows in-frame clones only, minus some. V and J calls and clone size are those listed in that table; D and trimming were worked out from the DNA. The sample lists some 250,000 clones; about nine tenths were seen once. CDR1 MNHEY and CDR2 SVGEGT come from the germline V gene. The CDR3 consists of 14 residues. With 3 bases removed from V and 7 bases from J, the gap between germline ends came to 13 bases. The source is a man aged 60-69 years with acute or convalescent COVID-19. Sample: peripheral blood. This sequence joins TRBV6-2 or TRBV6-3 and TRBJ1-5; TRBD1 is a possible D gene (6 bases). The CDR3 here is CASSYPSGGQPQHF. For the CDR3, the DNA is TGTGCCAGCAGTTATCCAAGTGGGGGCCAGCCCCAGCATTTT.